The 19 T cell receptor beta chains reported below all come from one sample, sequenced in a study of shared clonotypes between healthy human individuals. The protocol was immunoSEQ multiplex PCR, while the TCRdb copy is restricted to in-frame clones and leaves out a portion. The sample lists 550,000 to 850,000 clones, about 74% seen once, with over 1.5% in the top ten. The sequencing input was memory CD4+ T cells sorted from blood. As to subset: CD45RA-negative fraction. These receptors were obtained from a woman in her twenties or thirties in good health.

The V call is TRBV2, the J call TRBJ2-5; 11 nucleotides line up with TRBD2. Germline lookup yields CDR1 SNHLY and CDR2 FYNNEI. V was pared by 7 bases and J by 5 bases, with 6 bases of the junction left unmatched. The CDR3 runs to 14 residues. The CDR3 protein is CASIPPSGRETQYF. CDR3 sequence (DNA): TGTGCCAGCATTCCGCCTAGCGGGAGGGAGACCCAGTACTTC.

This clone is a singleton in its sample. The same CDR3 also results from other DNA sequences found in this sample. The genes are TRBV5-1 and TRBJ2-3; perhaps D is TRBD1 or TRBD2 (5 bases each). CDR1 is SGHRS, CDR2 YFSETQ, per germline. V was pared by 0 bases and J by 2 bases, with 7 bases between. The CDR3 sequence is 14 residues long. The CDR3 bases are TGCGCCAGCAGCTTGGCAGGGACCACAGATACGCAGTATTTT. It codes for CASSLAGTTDTQYF.

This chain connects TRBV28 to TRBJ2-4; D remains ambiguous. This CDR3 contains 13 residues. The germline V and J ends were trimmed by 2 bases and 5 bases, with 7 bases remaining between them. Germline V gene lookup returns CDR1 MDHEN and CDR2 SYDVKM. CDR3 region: CASSLPGQNIQYF. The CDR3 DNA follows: TGTGCCAGCAGTTTACCAGGCCAAAACATTCAGTACTTC. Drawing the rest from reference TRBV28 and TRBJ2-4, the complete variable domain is DVKVTQSSRYLVKRTGEKVFLECVQDMDHENMFWYRQDPGLGLRLIYFSYDVKMKEKGDIPEGYSVSREKKERFSLILESASTNQTSMYLCASSLPGQNIQYFGAGTRLSVL.

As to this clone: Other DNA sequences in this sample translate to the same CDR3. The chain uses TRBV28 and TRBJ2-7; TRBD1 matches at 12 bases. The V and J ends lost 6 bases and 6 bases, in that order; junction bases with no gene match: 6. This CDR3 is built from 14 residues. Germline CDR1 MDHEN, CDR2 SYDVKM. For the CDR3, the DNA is TGTGCCAGCAGGCCGGGACAGGGGGCACGCGAGCAGTACTTC. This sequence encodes CASRPGQGAREQYF.

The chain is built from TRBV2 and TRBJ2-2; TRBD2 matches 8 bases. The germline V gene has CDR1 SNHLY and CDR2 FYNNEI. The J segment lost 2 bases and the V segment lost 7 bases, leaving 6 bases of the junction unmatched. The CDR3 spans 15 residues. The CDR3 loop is CASTQLAANTGELFF. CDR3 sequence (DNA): TGTGCCAGCACACAACTAGCGGCCAACACCGGGGAGCTGTTTTTT.

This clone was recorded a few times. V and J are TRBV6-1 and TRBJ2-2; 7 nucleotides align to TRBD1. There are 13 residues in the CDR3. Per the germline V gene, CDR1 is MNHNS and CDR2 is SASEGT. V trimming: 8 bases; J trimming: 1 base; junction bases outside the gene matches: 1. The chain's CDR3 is CASYRGNTGELFF. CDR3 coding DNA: TGTGCCAGCTACAGGGGGAACACCGGGGAGCTGTTTTTT.

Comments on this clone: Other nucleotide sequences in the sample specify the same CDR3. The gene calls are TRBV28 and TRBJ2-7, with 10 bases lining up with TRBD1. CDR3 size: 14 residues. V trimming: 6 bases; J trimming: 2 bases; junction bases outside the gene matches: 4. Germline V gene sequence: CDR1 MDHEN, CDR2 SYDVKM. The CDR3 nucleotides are TGTGCCAGCAGCCTGGGACAGGGGCCCTACGAGCAGTACTTC. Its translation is CASSLGQGPYEQYF.

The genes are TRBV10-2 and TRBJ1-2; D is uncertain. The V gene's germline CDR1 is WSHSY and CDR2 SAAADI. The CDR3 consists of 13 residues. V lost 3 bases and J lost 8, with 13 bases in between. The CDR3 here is CASSDGRSRGYTF. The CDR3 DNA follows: TGCGCCAGCAGTGACGGACGGAGTAGGGGCTACACCTTC.

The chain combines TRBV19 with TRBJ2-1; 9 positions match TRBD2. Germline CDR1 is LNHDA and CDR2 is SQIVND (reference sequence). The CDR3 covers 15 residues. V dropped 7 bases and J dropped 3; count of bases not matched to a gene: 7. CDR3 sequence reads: CASIALAGIYNEQFF. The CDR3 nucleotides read TGTGCCAGTATAGCTCTAGCGGGGATCTACAATGAGCAGTTCTTC.

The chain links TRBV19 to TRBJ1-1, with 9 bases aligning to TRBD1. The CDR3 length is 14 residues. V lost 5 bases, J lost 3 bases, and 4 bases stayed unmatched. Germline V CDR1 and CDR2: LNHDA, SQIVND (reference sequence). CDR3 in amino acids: CASSQNRGHTEAFF. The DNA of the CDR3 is TGTGCCAGTAGTCAAAACAGGGGGCACACTGAAGCTTTCTTT.

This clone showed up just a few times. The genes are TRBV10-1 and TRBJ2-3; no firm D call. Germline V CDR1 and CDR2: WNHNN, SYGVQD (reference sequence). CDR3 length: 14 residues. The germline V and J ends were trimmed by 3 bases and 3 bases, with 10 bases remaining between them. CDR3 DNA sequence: TGCGCCAGCAGTGATTATAAGGAGACAGATACGCAGTATTTT. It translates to CASSDYKETDTQYF.

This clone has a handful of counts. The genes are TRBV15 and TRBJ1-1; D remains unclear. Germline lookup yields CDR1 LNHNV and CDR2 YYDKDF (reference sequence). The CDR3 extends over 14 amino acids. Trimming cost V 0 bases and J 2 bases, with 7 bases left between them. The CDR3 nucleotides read TGTGCCACCAGCAGAGATTGGGGTAACACTGAAGCTTTCTTT. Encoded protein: CATSRDWGNTEAFF.

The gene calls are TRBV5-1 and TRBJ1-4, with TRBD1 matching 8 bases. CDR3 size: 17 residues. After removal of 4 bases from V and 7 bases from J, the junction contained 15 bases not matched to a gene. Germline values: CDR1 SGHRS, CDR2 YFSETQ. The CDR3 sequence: CASSTGQGGASGEKLFF. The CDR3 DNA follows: TGCGCCAGCAGCACCGGACAGGGTGGTGCAAGTGGTGAAAAACTGTTTTTT.

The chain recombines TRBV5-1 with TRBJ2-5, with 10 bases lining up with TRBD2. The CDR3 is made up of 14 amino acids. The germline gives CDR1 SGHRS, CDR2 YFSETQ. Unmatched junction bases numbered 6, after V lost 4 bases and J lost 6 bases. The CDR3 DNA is TGCGCCAGCAGCCCCGGGACTAGCGTGCAGACCCAGTACTTC. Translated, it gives CASSPGTSVQTQYF.

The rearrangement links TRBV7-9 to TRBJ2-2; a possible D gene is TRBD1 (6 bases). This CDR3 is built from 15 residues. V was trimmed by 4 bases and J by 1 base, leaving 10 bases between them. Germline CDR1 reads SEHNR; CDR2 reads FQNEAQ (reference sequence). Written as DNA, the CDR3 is TGTGCCAGCAGCTCTTGGACAGAGAACACCGGGGAGCTGTTTTTT. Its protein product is CASSSWTENTGELFF. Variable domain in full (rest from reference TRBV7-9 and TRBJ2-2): DTGVSQNPRHKITKRGQNVTFRCDPISEHNRLYWYRQTLGQGPEFLTYFQNEAQLEKSRLLSDRFSAERPKGSFSTLEIQRTEQGDSAMYLCASSSWTENTGELFFGEGSRLTVL.

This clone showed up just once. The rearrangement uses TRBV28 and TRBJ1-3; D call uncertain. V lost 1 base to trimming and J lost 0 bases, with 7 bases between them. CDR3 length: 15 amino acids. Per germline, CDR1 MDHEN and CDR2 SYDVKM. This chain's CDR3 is CASSLSPRSGNTIYF. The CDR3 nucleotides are TGTGCCAGCAGTTTATCCCCTCGCTCTGGAAACACCATATATTTT.

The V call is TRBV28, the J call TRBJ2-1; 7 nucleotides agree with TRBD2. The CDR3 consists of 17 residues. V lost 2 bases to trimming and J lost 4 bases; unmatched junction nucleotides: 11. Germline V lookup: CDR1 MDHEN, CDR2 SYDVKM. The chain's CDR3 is CASSLGLDGRTYNEQFF. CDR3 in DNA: TGTGCCAGCAGTTTAGGACTAGATGGCCGAACTTACAATGAGCAGTTCTTC.

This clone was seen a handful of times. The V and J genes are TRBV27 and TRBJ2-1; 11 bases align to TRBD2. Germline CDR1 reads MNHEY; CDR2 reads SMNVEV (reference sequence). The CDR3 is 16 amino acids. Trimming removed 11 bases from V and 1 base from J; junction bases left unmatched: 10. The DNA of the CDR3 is TGTGCCCTCAACCCTAGCGGGAGGACATCCTACAATGAGCAGTTCTTC. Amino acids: CALNPSGRTSYNEQFF.

The CDR3, as DNA: TGTGCCAGCAGTTTAACGGGACTAGCGGGAGTGGTCGGGGAGCTGTTTTTT. Its translation: CASSLTGLAGVVGELFF. The V gene is TRBV27, the J gene TRBJ2-2; the match to TRBD2 covers 14 bases. In germline, CDR1 is MNHEY, CDR2 SMNVEV (reference sequence). Trimming removed 2 bases from V and 7 bases from J; junction bases left unmatched: 6. The CDR3 covers 17 residues.